These 30 T cell receptor beta chains share one sample of origin, sequenced in a study of blood T cells in healthy people across ages. Sample-barcoded 5' priming and a J-beta primer mix drove a second PCR of roughly 7 to 11 cycles. MiXCR, run by TCRdb on the 5' RACE reads, gives a single entry per CDR3 protein. The repertoire consists of about 640,000 distinct CDR3 sequences, with under 70% occurring once and the leading ten covering over 30%. The sequencing input was blood. These TCRs come from a man in his 60s in good health.

This sequence joins TRBV9 and TRBJ2-1; D possibly corresponds to TRBD1 (6 bases). V lost 0 bases to trimming and J lost 3 bases, with 16 bases between them. Per the germline V gene, CDR1 is SGDLS and CDR2 is YYNGEE. The CDR3 is made up of 17 amino acids. The CDR3 bases are TGTGCCAGCAGCGTAGCCATCAGGCAGGGGAGCTACAATGAGCAGTTCTTC. This translates into CASSVAIRQGSYNEQFF.

V usage is TRBV4-2 and J usage is TRBJ2-7; the D gene is possibly TRBD2 (6 bases). V lost 0 bases, J lost 3 bases, and 9 bases lay in between. There are 14 residues in the CDR3. The germline CDR1 and CDR2 sequences are LGHNA and YNFKEQ. CDR3 amino acids: CASSQEVSGYEQYF. CDR3 DNA sequence: TGTGCCAGCAGCCAAGAGGTTAGCGGCTACGAGCAGTACTTC.

This clonotype showed up just a few times. The chain links TRBV25-1 to TRBJ1-2; D gene unclear. Per germline, CDR1 MGHDK and CDR2 SYGVNS. The CDR3 has 15 residues. The germline V and J ends were trimmed by 3 bases and 2 bases, with 13 bases remaining between them. The CDR3 here is CASSDPGSANYGYTF. CDR3 sequence (DNA): TGTGCCAGCAGTGATCCGGGTTCCGCGAACTATGGCTACACCTTC.

This clonotype was seen more than once but under ten times. J is TRBJ2-4 and V is TRBV29-1; TRBD2 agrees at 8 bases. The CDR3 consists of 13 residues. The V gene end was trimmed by 7 bases and the J gene end by 8 bases; junction bases not matched to a gene: 10. CDR1 and CDR2 from the germline V gene are SQVTM and ANQGSEA. This chain's CDR3 is CSAGARGGDIQYF. For the CDR3, the DNA is TGCAGCGCCGGCGCACGGGGGGGCGACATTCAGTACTTC.

This chain connects TRBV9 to TRBJ2-1; 12 positions agree with TRBD2. This CDR3 is built from 15 residues. Germline lookup yields CDR1 SGDLS and CDR2 YYNGEE. After removal of 0 bases from V and 9 bases from J, the junction contained 4 bases not matched to a gene. The CDR3 is CASSVASGGAGEQFF. CDR3 bases: TGTGCCAGCAGCGTAGCTAGCGGGGGGGCCGGTGAGCAGTTCTTC.

This clonotype was observed a handful of times. The rearrangement uses TRBV12-3 or TRBV12-4 and TRBJ2-3; D call uncertain. The CDR3 extends over 15 amino acids. V lost 1 base and J lost 1, with 9 bases in between. DNA of the CDR3: TGTGCCAGCAGTTTAGGGACCGGGCGCACAGATACGCAGTATTTT. Residues: CASSLGTGRTDTQYF.

This clonotype was seen a few times. An end of the junction differs from the germline gene, which may be a read error. The chain joins TRBV5-1 to TRBJ1-3; D is undetermined. Germline V gene sequence: CDR1 SGHRS, CDR2 YFSETQ. The CDR3 is made up of 14 amino acids. CDR3 coding DNA: TGTGCCAGCAGCTTAGGTTCCTCTGGAAACACCATATATTTT. This sequence encodes CASSLGSSGNTIYF.

V is TRBV6-5 and J is TRBJ1-2, with a tentative D call TRBD1 (5 bases). CDR3 length: 15 residues. Per germline, CDR1 MNHEY and CDR2 SVGAGI. Trimming removed 2 bases at V and 3 bases at J, with 13 bases between. The CDR3 region has the DNA TGTGCCAGCAGTTACGCCAGGGAGCCGGACTATGGCTACACCTTC. Translation: CASSYAREPDYGYTF.

The chain combines TRBV9 with TRBJ2-5; 8 bases map to TRBD2. CDR1 and CDR2 from the germline V gene are SGDLS and YYNGEE. V lost 0 bases and J lost 5; bases outside the gene matches: 9. The CDR3 consists of 16 residues. CDR3 sequence (DNA): TGTGCCAGCAGCGTAGAAGGAAGAGGCGGGGGGGAGACCCAGTACTTC. Its translation: CASSVEGRGGGETQYF.

In this sample, this clonotype turned up a few times. The chain combines TRBV5-6 with TRBJ1-2; 8 positions match TRBD1. The germline gives CDR1 SGHDT, CDR2 YYEEEE. There are 15 residues in the CDR3. V shed 0 bases and J 8 bases; nucleotides not matched to a gene: 9. The CDR3 sequence: CASSLDPQGAQGYTF. The CDR3 DNA is TGTGCCAGCAGCTTGGATCCCCAGGGGGCTCAAGGCTACACCTTC.

This clonotype was counted between two and nine times. The chain joins TRBV11-2 to TRBJ2-7, with D perhaps TRBD1 (5 bases). CDR1 and CDR2 (germline): SGHAT, FQNNGV. The CDR3 consists of 16 residues. V was trimmed by 1 base and J by 5 bases, leaving 18 bases between them. As DNA, the CDR3 is TGTGCCAGCAGCTTAGGTCTAAGCAGGGCTGTGGACGAGCAGTACTTC. Amino acid sequence: CASSLGLSRAVDEQYF.

This rearrangement joins TRBV10-1 to TRBJ2-7, with TRBD1 matching over 8 bases. V lost 5 bases and J lost 7; bases outside the gene matches: 7. The length of the CDR3 is 13 residues. Germline CDR1 is WNHNN and CDR2 is SYGVQD (reference sequence). DNA for the CDR3: TGCGCCAGCAGTCGGACAGGGAATGGGGAGCAGTACTTC. It encodes CASSRTGNGEQYF.

This clonotype was detected only once. The rearrangement joins TRBV10-1 to TRBJ2-5; tentative D call: TRBD2 (5 bases). Germline V gene lookup returns CDR1 WNHNN and CDR2 SYGVQD (reference sequence). This CDR3 region has 14 residues. V lost 0 bases and J lost 1, with 6 bases in between. CDR3 nucleotides: TGCGCCAGCAGTGAGTCGGAGGCCCAAGAGACCCAGTACTTC. This encodes CASSESEAQETQYF.

Of note for this clonotype: The germline gene is not matched at one end of the junction; a read error may be the cause. V gene TRBV25-1 combines with J gene TRBJ1-2, with TRBD1 matching over 7 bases. The CDR3 totals 14 residues. CDR1 is MGHDK, CDR2 SYGVNS, per germline. CDR3 region: CASRETGQVDGCTF. CDR3 coding DNA: TGTGCCAGCAGGGAAACCGGACAGGTCGATGGCTGCACCTTC.

The chain carries TRBV6-5 and TRBJ2-5; perhaps TRBD1 as D (5 bases). Trimming left V 2 bases short and J 5 bases short, with 12 bases between. Germline V gene data show CDR1 as MNHEY and CDR2 as SVGAGI. CDR3 length equals 14 residues. CDR3 bases: TGTGCCAGCAGTTACCAGGGCAGGGCCGAGACCCAGTACTTC. Translated: CASSYQGRAETQYF.

The chain joins TRBV5-1 to TRBJ2-3; D is possibly TRBD1 or TRBD2 (6 bases each). Germline V gene sequence: CDR1 SGHRS, CDR2 YFSETQ. The CDR3 loop spans 17 amino acids. Trimming took 0 bases from V and 1 from J, leaving 15 bases between them. In DNA, the CDR3 is TGCGCCAGCAGCTTGGTCGTCCCGGGGGCTGGCACAGATACGCAGTATTTT. It translates to CASSLVVPGAGTDTQYF.

This clonotype showed up just a few times. The V gene is TRBV4-2, the J gene TRBJ2-2, with D tentatively TRBD1 (6 bases). The V end lost 0 bases, the J end lost 6 bases, and 14 bases lay between the germline ends. In germline, CDR1 is LGHNA, CDR2 YNFKEQ. The CDR3 has 16 amino acids. The CDR3 here is CASSQDRGLGAGELFF. DNA of the CDR3: TGTGCCAGCAGCCAAGATAGGGGGTTGGGTGCCGGGGAGCTGTTTTTT.

This clonotype has a count of ten or more. The chain uses TRBV28 and TRBJ2-1; D remains unclear. Germline V gene sequence: CDR1 MDHEN, CDR2 SYDVKM. Trimming stripped 5 bases from V and 2 bases from J, with 1 base between. This CDR3 region has 11 residues. The CDR3 DNA reads as TGTGCCAGCAGTACCTACAATGAGCAGTTCTTC. It is translated as CASSTYNEQFF.

This clonotype was picked up many times. The gene calls are TRBV5-1 and TRBJ2-7; 9 nucleotides match TRBD1. Trimming removed 9 bases from V and 2 bases from J; junction bases left unmatched: 15. This CDR3 has 16 amino acids. Germline assignment: CDR1 SGHRS and CDR2 YFSETQ. The CDR3 sequence is CATGPGTGFKAYEQYF. The CDR3 bases are TGCGCCACCGGACCCGGGACAGGGTTTAAGGCCTACGAGCAGTACTTC.

The rearrangement joins TRBV5-1 to TRBJ2-5; no definite D call. The CDR3 is made up of 14 amino acids. CDR1 is SGHRS and CDR2 is YFSETQ in the germline V gene. Trimming stripped 4 bases from V and 1 base from J, with 11 bases between. The CDR3 here is CASSLRRTQETQYF. The CDR3 DNA follows: TGCGCCAGCAGCCTCCGACGGACCCAAGAGACCCAGTACTTC. Combining the CDR3 with reference TRBV5-1 and TRBJ2-5 gives the whole variable domain KAGVTQTPRYLIKTRGQQVTLSCSPISGHRSVSWYQQTPGQGLQFLFEYFSETQRNKGNFPGRFSGRQFSNSRSEMNVSTLELGDSALYLCASSLRRTQETQYFGPGTRLLVL.

V is TRBV12-3 or TRBV12-4 and J is TRBJ1-4, with TRBD1 identical over 7 bases. This CDR3 has 14 residues. Trimming took 3 bases from V and 7 from J; bases not matched to a gene: 5. The CDR3 loop is CASSFRGFGEKLFF. The CDR3 DNA follows: TGTGCCAGCAGTTTCAGGGGGTTTGGTGAAAAACTGTTTTTT.

This chain links TRBV25-1 with TRBJ2-5; D not certain. The J call is in doubt because the DNA end fits TRBJ2-7 better. This CDR3 has 13 residues. Germline loops: CDR1 MGHDK, CDR2 SYGVNS. The CDR3 DNA reads TGTGCCAGCAGTGACCAGACGGATATCGAGCAGTACTTC. Its protein product is CASSDQTDIEQYF.

V usage is TRBV6-1 and J usage is TRBJ1-6; D is uncertain. V shed 6 bases and J shed 8 bases, with 14 bases lying between them. Germline values: CDR1 MNHNS, CDR2 SASEGT. The CDR3 runs 14 residues. This CDR3 reads CASRWSGWDSPLHF. In DNA, the CDR3 is TGTGCCAGCAGGTGGAGTGGGTGGGATTCACCCCTCCACTTT.

This clonotype was observed a handful of times. The chain links TRBV5-5 to TRBJ2-5; 8 bases line up with TRBD1. V shed 3 bases and J 5 bases; nucleotides not matched to a gene: 6. CDR1 is SGHKS, CDR2 YYEKEE, per germline (reference sequence). This CDR3 contains 14 residues. This CDR3 reads CASSSGQAGETQYF. The CDR3 DNA is TGTGCCAGCAGCTCGGGACAGGCAGGGGAGACCCAGTACTTC.

V gene TRBV7-9 combines with J gene TRBJ1-2; 7 nucleotides match TRBD1. This CDR3 spans 14 amino acids. Looked up from germline, CDR1 is SEHNR and CDR2 is FQNEAQ (reference sequence). The V and J ends lost 2 bases and 3 bases, in that order; junction bases with no gene match: 3. CDR3 in DNA: TGTGCCAGCAGCTTAAGACAGGGAGACTATGGCTACACCTTC. Translation gives CASSLRQGDYGYTF.

The rearrangement links TRBV15 to TRBJ2-3; 10 bases match TRBD2. The CDR3 contains 15 residues. V lost 1 base, J lost 6 bases, and 4 bases stayed unmatched. Germline CDR1 and CDR2: LNHNV and YYDKDF (reference sequence). CDR3 amino acids: CATSRAQAGGDTQYF. CDR3 bases: TGTGCCACCAGCAGAGCCCAAGCGGGGGGGGATACGCAGTATTTT.

The chain recombines TRBV12-3 or TRBV12-4 with TRBJ2-3; 10 nucleotides agree with TRBD1. V lost 5 bases, J lost 4 bases, and 6 bases stayed unmatched. The length of the CDR3 is 15 residues. The chain's CDR3 is CASSEGQGRADTQYF. The CDR3 DNA is TGTGCCAGCAGTGAGGGACAGGGGCGGGCAGATACGCAGTATTTT.

This chain uses TRBV20-1 with TRBJ2-5; D is uncertain. With 5 bases removed from V and 3 bases from J, the gap between germline ends came to 13 bases. The CDR3 loop spans 13 amino acids. Germline CDR1 is DFQATT and CDR2 is SNEGSKA (reference sequence). CDR3 in DNA: TGCAGTGCTGTGAATAGCCCGGAAGAGACCCAGTACTTC. Amino acid sequence: CSAVNSPEETQYF.

The J gene is TRBJ1-1, the V gene TRBV6-5; no firm D call. From germline, CDR1 is MNHEY and CDR2 SVGAGI. The CDR3 contains 16 residues. V was cut by 0 bases and J by 4 bases, with 15 bases left in between. CDR3 amino acids: CASSYSSRKGGTEAFF. In DNA form, the CDR3 reads TGTGCCAGCAGTTACTCCTCCAGGAAGGGAGGCACTGAAGCTTTCTTT.

The CDR3, as DNA: TGCAGCGCTGCTAGGTGGACCCAAGAGACCCAGTACTTC. Translated, it gives CSAARWTQETQYF. This chain uses TRBV29-1 with TRBJ2-5; D is unresolved. This CDR3 region has 13 residues. Germline V gene sequence: CDR1 SQVTM, CDR2 ANQGSEA. The ends were cut back, 7 bases at V and 1 base at J, with 13 bases in the middle.